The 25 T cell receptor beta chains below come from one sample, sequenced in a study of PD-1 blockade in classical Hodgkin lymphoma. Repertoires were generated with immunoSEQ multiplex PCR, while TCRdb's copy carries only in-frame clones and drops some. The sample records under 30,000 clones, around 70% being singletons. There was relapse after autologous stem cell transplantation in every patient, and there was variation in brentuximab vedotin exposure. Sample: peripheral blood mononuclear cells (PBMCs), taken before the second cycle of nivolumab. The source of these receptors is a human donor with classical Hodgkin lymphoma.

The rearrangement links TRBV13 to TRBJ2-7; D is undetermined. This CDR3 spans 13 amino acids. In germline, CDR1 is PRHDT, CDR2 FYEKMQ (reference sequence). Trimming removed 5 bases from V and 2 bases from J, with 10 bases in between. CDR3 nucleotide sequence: TGTGCCAGCAGCAATAGAGACACCTACGAGCAGTACTTC. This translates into CASSNRDTYEQYF.

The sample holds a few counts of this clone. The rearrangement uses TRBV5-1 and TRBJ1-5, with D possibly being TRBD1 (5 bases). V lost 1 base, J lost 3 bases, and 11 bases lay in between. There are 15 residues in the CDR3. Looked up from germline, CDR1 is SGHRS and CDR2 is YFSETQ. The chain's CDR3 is CASSLNGQNNQPQHF. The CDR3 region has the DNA TGCGCCAGCAGCTTGAACGGACAAAACAATCAGCCCCAGCATTTT.

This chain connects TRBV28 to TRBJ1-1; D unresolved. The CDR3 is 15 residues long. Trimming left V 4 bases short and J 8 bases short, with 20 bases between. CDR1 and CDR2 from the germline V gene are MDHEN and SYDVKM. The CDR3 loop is CASSSPVAGIGEAFF. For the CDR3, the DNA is TGTGCCAGCAGTTCCCCGGTCGCGGGGATCGGAGAAGCTTTCTTT.

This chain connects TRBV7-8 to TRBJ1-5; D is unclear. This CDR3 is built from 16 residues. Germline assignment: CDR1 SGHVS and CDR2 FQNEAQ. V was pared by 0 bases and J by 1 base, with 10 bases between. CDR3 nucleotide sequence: TGTGCCAGCAGCTTAGCCCCGGGGTTCAGCAATCAGCCCCAGCATTTT. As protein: CASSLAPGFSNQPQHF.

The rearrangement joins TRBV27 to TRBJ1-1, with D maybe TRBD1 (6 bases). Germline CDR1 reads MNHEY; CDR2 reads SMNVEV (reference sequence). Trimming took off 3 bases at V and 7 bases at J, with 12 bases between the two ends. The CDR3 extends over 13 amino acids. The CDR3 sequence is CASSFREGGEAFF. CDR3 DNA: TGTGCCAGCAGTTTCAGGGAAGGGGGTGAAGCTTTCTTT.

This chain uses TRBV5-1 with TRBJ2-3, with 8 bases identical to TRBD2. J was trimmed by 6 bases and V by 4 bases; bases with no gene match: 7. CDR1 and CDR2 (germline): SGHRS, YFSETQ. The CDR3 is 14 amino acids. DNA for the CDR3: TGCGCCAGCAGCGCGGGAGGAGGAGTCGATACGCAGTATTTT. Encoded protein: CASSAGGGVDTQYF.

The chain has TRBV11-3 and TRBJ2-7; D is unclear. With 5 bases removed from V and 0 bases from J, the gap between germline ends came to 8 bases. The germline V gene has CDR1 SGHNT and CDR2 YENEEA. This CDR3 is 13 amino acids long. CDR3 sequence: CASSPRSSYEQYF. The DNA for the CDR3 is TGTGCCAGCAGCCCTAGGAGCTCCTACGAGCAGTACTTC. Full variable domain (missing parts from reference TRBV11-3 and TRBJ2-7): EAGVVQSPRYKIIEKKQPVAFWCNPISGHNTLYWYLQNLGQGPELLIRYENEEAVDDSQLPKDRFSAERLKGVDSTLKIQPAELGDSAVYLCASSPRSSYEQYFGPGTRLTVT.

The CDR3 is CASRRDGGGEKLFF. As DNA, the CDR3 is TGTGCCAGCAGACGCGACGGTGGGGGTGAAAAACTGTTTTTT. V gene TRBV6-5 combines with J gene TRBJ1-4; D perhaps matches TRBD1 (5 bases). Trimming pared 6 bases from V and 7 bases from J, leaving 15 bases between. The CDR3 runs 14 residues. Germline CDR1 is MNHEY and CDR2 is SVGAGI.

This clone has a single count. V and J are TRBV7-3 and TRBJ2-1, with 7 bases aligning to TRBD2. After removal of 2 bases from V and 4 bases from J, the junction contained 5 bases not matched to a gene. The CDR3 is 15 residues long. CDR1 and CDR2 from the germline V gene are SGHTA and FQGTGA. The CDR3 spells CASSLFLAEYNEQFF. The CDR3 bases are TGTGCCAGCAGCTTATTCCTAGCGGAATACAATGAGCAGTTCTTC.

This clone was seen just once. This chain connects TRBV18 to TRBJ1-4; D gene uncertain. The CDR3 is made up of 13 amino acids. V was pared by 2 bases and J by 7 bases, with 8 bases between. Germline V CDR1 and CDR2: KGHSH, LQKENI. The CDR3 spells CASSPGLGEKLFF. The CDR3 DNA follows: TGTGCCAGCTCACCAGGGTTGGGTGAAAAACTGTTTTTT.

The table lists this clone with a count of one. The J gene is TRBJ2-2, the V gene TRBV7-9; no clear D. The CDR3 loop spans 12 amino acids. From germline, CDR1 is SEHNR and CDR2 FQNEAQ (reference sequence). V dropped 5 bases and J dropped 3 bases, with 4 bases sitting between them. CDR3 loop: CASSPDTGELFF. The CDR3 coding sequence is TGTGCCAGCAGCCCAGACACCGGGGAGCTGTTTTTT.

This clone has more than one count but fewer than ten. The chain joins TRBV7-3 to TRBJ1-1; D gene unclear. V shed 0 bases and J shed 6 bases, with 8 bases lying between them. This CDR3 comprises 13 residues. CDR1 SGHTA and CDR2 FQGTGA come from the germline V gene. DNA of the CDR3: TGTGCCAGCAGCTTAACTGTCCGGTCTGAAGCTTTCTTT. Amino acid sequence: CASSLTVRSEAFF. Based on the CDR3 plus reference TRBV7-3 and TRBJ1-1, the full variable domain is GAGVSQTPSNKVTEKGKYVELRCDPISGHTALYWYRQSLGQGPEFLIYFQGTGAADDSGLPNDRFFAVRPEGSVSTLKIQRTERGDSAVYLCASSLTVRSEAFFGQGTRLTVV.

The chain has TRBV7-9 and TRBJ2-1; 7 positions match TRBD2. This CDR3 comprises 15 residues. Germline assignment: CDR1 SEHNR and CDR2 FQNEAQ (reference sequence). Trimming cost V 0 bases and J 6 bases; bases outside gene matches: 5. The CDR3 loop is CASSLAGGPGNEQFF. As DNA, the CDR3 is TGTGCCAGCAGCTTAGCGGGAGGGCCCGGCAATGAGCAGTTCTTC.

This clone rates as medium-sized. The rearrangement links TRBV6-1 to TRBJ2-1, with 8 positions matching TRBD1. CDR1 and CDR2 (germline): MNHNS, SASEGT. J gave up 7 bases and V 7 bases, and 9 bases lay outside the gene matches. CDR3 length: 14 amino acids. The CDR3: CASMTQGGWNEQFF. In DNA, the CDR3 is TGTGCCAGCATGACACAGGGGGGATGGAATGAGCAGTTCTTC.

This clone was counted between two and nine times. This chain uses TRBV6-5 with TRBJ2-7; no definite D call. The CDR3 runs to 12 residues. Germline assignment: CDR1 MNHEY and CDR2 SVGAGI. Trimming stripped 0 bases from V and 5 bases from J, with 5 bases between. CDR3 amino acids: CASSYSKNEQYF. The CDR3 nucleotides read TGTGCCAGCAGTTACTCTAAAAACGAGCAGTACTTC.

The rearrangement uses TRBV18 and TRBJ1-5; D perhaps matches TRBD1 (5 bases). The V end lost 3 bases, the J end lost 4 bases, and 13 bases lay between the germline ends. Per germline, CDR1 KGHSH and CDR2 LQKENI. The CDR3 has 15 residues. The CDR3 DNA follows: TGTGCCAGCTCACCCTCGGCTGGGGGGAATCAGCCCCAGCATTTT. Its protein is CASSPSAGGNQPQHF. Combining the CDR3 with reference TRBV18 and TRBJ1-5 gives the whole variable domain NAGVMQNPRHLVRRRGQEARLRCSPMKGHSHVYWYRQLPEEGLKFMVYLQKENIIDESGMPKERFSAEFPKEGPSILRIQQVVRGDSAAYFCASSPSAGGNQPQHFGDGTRLSIL.

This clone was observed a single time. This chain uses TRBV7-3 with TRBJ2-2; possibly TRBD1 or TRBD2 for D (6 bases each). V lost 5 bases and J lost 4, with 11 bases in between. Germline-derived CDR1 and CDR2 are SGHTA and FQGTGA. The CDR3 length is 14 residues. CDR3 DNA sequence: TGTGCCAGCAGCGGGGGGCTACGCACCGGGGAGCTGTTTTTT. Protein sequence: CASSGGLRTGELFF.

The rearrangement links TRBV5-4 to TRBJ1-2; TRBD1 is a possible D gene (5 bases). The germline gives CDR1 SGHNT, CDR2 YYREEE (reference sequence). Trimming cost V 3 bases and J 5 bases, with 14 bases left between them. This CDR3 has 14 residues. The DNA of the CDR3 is TGTGCCAGCAGCTCGGACGGGGGTGGTTATGGCTACACCTTC. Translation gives CASSSDGGGYGYTF.

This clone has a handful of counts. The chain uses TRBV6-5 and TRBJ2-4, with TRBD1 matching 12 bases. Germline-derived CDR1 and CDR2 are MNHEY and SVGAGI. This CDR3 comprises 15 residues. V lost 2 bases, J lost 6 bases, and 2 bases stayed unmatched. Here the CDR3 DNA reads TGTGCCAGCAGTTACCAGGGACAGGGGGCAAACATTCAGTACTTC. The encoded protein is CASSYQGQGANIQYF.

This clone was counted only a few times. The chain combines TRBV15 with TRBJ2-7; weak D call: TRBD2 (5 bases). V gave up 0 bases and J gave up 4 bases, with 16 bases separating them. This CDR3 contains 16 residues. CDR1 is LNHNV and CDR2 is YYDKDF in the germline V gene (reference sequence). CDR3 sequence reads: CATSRERTGSKYEQYF. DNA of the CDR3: TGTGCCACCAGCAGAGAACGGACGGGATCAAAATACGAGCAGTACTTC.

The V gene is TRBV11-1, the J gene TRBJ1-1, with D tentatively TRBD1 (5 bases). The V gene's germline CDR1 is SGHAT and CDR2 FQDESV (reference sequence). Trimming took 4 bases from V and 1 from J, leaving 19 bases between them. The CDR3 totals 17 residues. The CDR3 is CASSSISRGVTNTEAFF. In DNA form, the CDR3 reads TGTGCCAGCAGCTCCATAAGCCGGGGGGTTACGAACACTGAAGCTTTCTTT.

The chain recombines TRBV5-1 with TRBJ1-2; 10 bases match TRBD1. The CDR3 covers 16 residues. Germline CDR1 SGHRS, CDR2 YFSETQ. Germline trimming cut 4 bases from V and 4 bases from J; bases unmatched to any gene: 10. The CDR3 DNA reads TGCGCCAGCAGCACGGGGGCCGGACAGGGGGTCTATGGCTACACCTTC. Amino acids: CASSTGAGQGVYGYTF.

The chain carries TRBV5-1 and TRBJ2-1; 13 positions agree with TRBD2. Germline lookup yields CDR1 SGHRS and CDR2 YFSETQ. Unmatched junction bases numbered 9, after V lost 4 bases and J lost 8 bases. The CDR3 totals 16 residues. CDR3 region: CASSEGTSGVVDEQFF. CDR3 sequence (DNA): TGCGCCAGCAGCGAGGGGACTAGCGGGGTCGTGGATGAGCAGTTCTTC.

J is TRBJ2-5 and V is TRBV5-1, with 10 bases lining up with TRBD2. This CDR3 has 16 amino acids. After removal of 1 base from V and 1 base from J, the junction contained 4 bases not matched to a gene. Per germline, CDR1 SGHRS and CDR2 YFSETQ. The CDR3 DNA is TGCGCCAGCAGCTTGATAGCGGGAGGACCCCAAGAGACCCAGTACTTC. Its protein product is CASSLIAGGPQETQYF.

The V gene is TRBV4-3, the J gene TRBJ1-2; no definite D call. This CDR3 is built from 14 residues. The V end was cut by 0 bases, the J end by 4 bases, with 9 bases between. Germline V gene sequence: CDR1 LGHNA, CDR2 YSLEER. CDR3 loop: CASSQERSSYGYTF. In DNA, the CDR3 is TGCGCCAGCAGCCAAGAACGGTCCTCCTATGGCTACACCTTC.